The rows below give T cell receptor beta chains drawn from one sample of a study of cytomegalovirus exposure and HLA in healthy donors. The table came from immunoSEQ multiplex PCR; TCRdb's copy has only in-frame clones and leaves some out. Of fewer than 150,000 clones in the sample, 86% are singletons; the top ten hold roughly 5%. Input material: PBMCs. These receptors were taken from a man aged 18 to 30 in good health and CMV-seronegative. Each CDR3 is given with its conserved first and last residue. A D gene is named only where the DNA matches it firmly. Expanded clones are given a class, and other clones once, few, many or no size at all.

J gene: TRBJ2-7; V gene: TRBV7-2; CDR3 length: 16; clone size: .; D gene: TRBD2; CDR3 protein: CASSLSGTSGLYEQYF; CDR3 DNA: TGTGCCAGCAGCTTATCCGGGACTAGCGGGCTATACGAGCAGTACTTC
J gene: TRBJ1-3; V gene: TRBV27; CDR3 length: 15; clone size: once; D gene: .; CDR3 protein: CASSLSTASGNTIYF; CDR3 DNA: TGTGCCAGCAGTTTATCGACAGCATCTGGAAACACCATATATTTT
J gene: TRBJ1-2; V gene: TRBV19; CDR3 length: 13; clone size: .; D gene: .; CDR3 protein: CASLQGGGYGYTF; CDR3 DNA: TGTGCCAGTTTACAGGGAGGGGGCTATGGCTACACCTTC
J gene: TRBJ1-2; V gene: TRBV6-1; CDR3 length: 15; clone size: .; D gene: TRBD1; CDR3 protein: CASRLDRESNYGYTF; CDR3 DNA: TGTGCCAGCAGGTTGGACAGGGAATCTAACTATGGCTACACCTTC
J gene: TRBJ1-5; V gene: TRBV19; CDR3 length: 14; clone size: .; D gene: TRBD1; CDR3 protein: CASSIDRGNQPQHF; CDR3 DNA: TGTGCCAGTAGTATCGACAGGGGCAATCAGCCCCAGCATTTT
J gene: TRBJ2-7; V gene: TRBV7-9; CDR3 length: 17; clone size: .; D gene: TRBD2; CDR3 protein: CASSRGALAGVTHEQYF; CDR3 DNA: TGTGCCAGCAGCCGAGGGGCGCTAGCGGGAGTTACCCACGAGCAGTACTTC
J gene: TRBJ2-3; V gene: TRBV2; CDR3 length: 14; clone size: .; D gene: TRBD1; CDR3 protein: CASRRTGIGDTQYF; CDR3 DNA: TGTGCCAGCCGCCGGACAGGGATCGGAGATACGCAGTATTTT
J gene: TRBJ2-3; V gene: TRBV19; CDR3 length: 15; clone size: .; D gene: .; CDR3 protein: CASSIGGVRTDTQYF; CDR3 DNA: TGTGCCAGTAGTATAGGGGGCGTGAGGACAGATACGCAGTATTTT
J gene: TRBJ1-2; V gene: TRBV4-1; CDR3 length: 13; clone size: .; D gene: TRBD1; CDR3 protein: CASRRQGAYGYTF; CDR3 DNA: TGCGCCAGCAGACGACAGGGCGCCTATGGCTACACCTTC
J gene: TRBJ1-2; V gene: TRBV25-1; CDR3 length: 14; clone size: .; D gene: .; CDR3 protein: CASSESGRDYGYTF; CDR3 DNA: TGTGCCAGCAGTGAATCTGGCAGGGATTACGGCTACACCTTC
J gene: TRBJ2-7; V gene: TRBV27; CDR3 length: 12; clone size: .; D gene: TRBD1; CDR3 protein: CATGDSPYEQYF; CDR3 DNA: TGTGCCACCGGGGACAGCCCCTACGAGCAGTACTTC
J gene: TRBJ2-2; V gene: TRBV7-9; CDR3 length: 14; clone size: .; D gene: .; CDR3 protein: CASSFRGNTGELFF; CDR3 DNA: TGTGCCAGCAGCTTTCGGGGGAACACCGGGGAGCTGTTTTTT
J gene: TRBJ1-1; V gene: TRBV9; CDR3 length: 14; clone size: .; D gene: TRBD1; CDR3 protein: CASSPTGVNTEAFF; CDR3 DNA: TGTGCCAGCAGCCCTACAGGGGTGAACACTGAAGCTTTCTTT
J gene: TRBJ2-2; V gene: TRBV11-3; CDR3 length: 15; clone size: .; D gene: TRBD2; CDR3 protein: CASSSGLARPGELFF; CDR3 DNA: TGTGCCAGCAGCTCCGGACTAGCGAGGCCCGGGGAGCTGTTTTTT
J gene: TRBJ2-7; V gene: TRBV29-1; CDR3 length: 13; clone size: once; D gene: TRBD1; CDR3 protein: CSVAGTESYEQYF; CDR3 DNA: TGCAGCGTAGCCGGGACAGAGTCCTACGAGCAGTACTTC
J gene: TRBJ2-5; V gene: TRBV11-2; CDR3 length: 16; clone size: .; D gene: TRBD2; CDR3 protein: CASSNLGLARSETQYF; CDR3 DNA: TGTGCCAGCAGCAACCTTGGACTAGCGAGGAGTGAGACCCAGTACTTC
J gene: TRBJ1-1; V gene: TRBV19; CDR3 length: 11; clone size: once; D gene: .; CDR3 protein: CASRWATEAFF; CDR3 DNA: TGTGCCAGTAGATGGGCCACTGAAGCTTTCTTT
J gene: TRBJ2-7; V gene: TRBV4-1; CDR3 length: 15; clone size: .; D gene: .; CDR3 protein: CASSQDSPGFYEQYF; CDR3 DNA: TGCGCCAGCAGCCAAGATAGCCCAGGGTTCTACGAGCAGTACTTC
J gene: TRBJ2-1; V gene: TRBV30; CDR3 length: 17; clone size: .; D gene: TRBD2; CDR3 protein: CAWSGVRTSGRPHEQFF; CDR3 DNA: TGTGCCTGGAGTGGGGTGCGGACTAGCGGGAGACCCCATGAGCAGTTCTTC
J gene: TRBJ2-7; V gene: TRBV5-6; CDR3 length: 14; clone size: .; D gene: TRBD1; CDR3 protein: CASSSGTGTDEQYF; CDR3 DNA: TGTGCCAGCAGCTCTGGGACAGGGACCGACGAGCAGTACTTC
J gene: TRBJ2-7; V gene: TRBV6-1; CDR3 length: 12; clone size: few; D gene: .; CDR3 protein: CASKRVENEQYF; CDR3 DNA: TGTGCCAGCAAGCGGGTAGAGAACGAGCAGTACTTC
J gene: TRBJ2-3; V gene: TRBV11-2; CDR3 length: 17; clone size: .; D gene: .; CDR3 protein: CASSLTGLWGSTDTQYF; CDR3 DNA: TGTGCCAGCAGCTTAACGGGCCTCTGGGGCAGCACAGATACGCAGTATTTT
J gene: TRBJ1-3; V gene: TRBV18; CDR3 length: 17; clone size: few; D gene: TRBD1; CDR3 protein: CASSPFPTGDSKNTIYF; CDR3 DNA: TGTGCCAGCTCACCATTCCCAACAGGGGATAGTAAAAACACCATATATTTT
J gene: TRBJ1-2; V gene: TRBV6-1; CDR3 length: 15; clone size: .; D gene: .; CDR3 protein: CASSEAGDRRYGYTF; CDR3 DNA: TGTGCCAGCAGTGAAGCCGGAGACCGTCGCTATGGCTACACCTTC
J gene: TRBJ1-4; V gene: TRBV7-2; CDR3 length: 15; clone size: .; D gene: .; CDR3 protein: CASSLAPGLSEKLFF; CDR3 DNA: TGTGCCAGCAGCTTAGCTCCGGGTCTGAGTGAAAAACTGTTTTTT
J gene: TRBJ1-4; V gene: TRBV6-1; CDR3 length: 17; clone size: .; D gene: .; CDR3 protein: CASSDLSGGATNEKLFF; CDR3 DNA: TGTGCCAGCAGTGATTTATCAGGAGGGGCAACTAATGAAAAACTGTTTTTT
J gene: TRBJ2-3; V gene: TRBV27; CDR3 length: 17; clone size: .; D gene: TRBD2; CDR3 protein: CASSFSQRGGSTDTQYF; CDR3 DNA: TGTGCCAGCAGTTTTTCGCAGCGGGGGGGGAGCACAGATACGCAGTATTTT
J gene: TRBJ2-2; V gene: TRBV6-6; CDR3 length: 16; clone size: .; D gene: TRBD1; CDR3 protein: CASRRQQGAVAGELFF; CDR3 DNA: TGTGCCAGCAGGAGGCAACAGGGGGCGGTTGCCGGGGAGCTGTTTTTT
J gene: TRBJ1-5; V gene: TRBV15; CDR3 length: 14; clone size: .; D gene: .; CDR3 protein: CATSSESSNQPQHF; CDR3 DNA: TGTGCCACCAGCAGCGAGTCTAGCAATCAGCCCCAGCATTTT
J gene: TRBJ2-7; V gene: TRBV4-1; CDR3 length: 14; clone size: few; D gene: .; CDR3 protein: CASSQSPTAYEQYF; CDR3 DNA: TGCGCCAGCAGCCAATCCCCGACAGCCTACGAGCAGTACTTC
J gene: TRBJ1-4; V gene: TRBV30; CDR3 length: 15; clone size: .; D gene: .; CDR3 protein: CAWSVSTSSGEKLFF; CDR3 DNA: TGTGCCTGGAGTGTAAGTACTTCAAGCGGAGAAAAACTGTTTTTT
J gene: TRBJ2-7; V gene: TRBV6-1; CDR3 length: 14; clone size: .; D gene: TRBD2; CDR3 protein: CASSRGRTSYEQYF; CDR3 DNA: TGTGCCAGCAGTCGCGGGAGGACCTCCTACGAGCAGTACTTC
J gene: TRBJ2-2; V gene: TRBV7-9; CDR3 length: 14; clone size: few; D gene: .; CDR3 protein: CASSDPRRTGELFF; CDR3 DNA: TGTGCCAGCAGCGATCCTAGACGCACCGGGGAGCTGTTTTTT
J gene: TRBJ1-4; V gene: TRBV5-6; CDR3 length: 15; clone size: few; D gene: .; CDR3 protein: CASSLRGGGNEKLFF; CDR3 DNA: TGTGCCAGCAGCCTGAGGGGAGGAGGTAATGAAAAACTGTTTTTT
J gene: TRBJ2-2; V gene: TRBV6-1; CDR3 length: 14; clone size: few; D gene: .; CDR3 protein: CASTREAYTGELFF; CDR3 DNA: TGTGCCAGCACGAGGGAGGCGTACACCGGGGAGCTGTTTTTT
J gene: TRBJ2-1; V gene: TRBV7-2; CDR3 length: 15; clone size: few; D gene: .; CDR3 protein: CASSLAVRVYNEQFF; CDR3 DNA: TGTGCCAGCAGCTTAGCCGTACGGGTCTACAATGAGCAGTTCTTC
J gene: TRBJ1-2; V gene: TRBV5-4; CDR3 length: 15; clone size: .; D gene: TRBD1; CDR3 protein: CASSQPGTGVYGYTF; CDR3 DNA: TGTGCCAGCAGCCAACCTGGGACAGGGGTTTATGGCTACACCTTC
J gene: TRBJ1-6; V gene: TRBV9; CDR3 length: 15; clone size: .; D gene: .; CDR3 protein: CASSPRGGYNSPLHF; CDR3 DNA: TGTGCCAGCAGCCCGAGGGGGGGGTATAATTCACCCCTCCACTTT
J gene: TRBJ1-1; V gene: TRBV5-1; CDR3 length: 14; clone size: .; D gene: .; CDR3 protein: CASSLARENTEAFF; CDR3 DNA: TGCGCCAGCAGCTTGGCCAGGGAGAACACTGAAGCTTTCTTT
J gene: TRBJ2-1; V gene: TRBV30; CDR3 length: 14; clone size: .; D gene: TRBD2; CDR3 protein: CAWGSSGGHNEQFF; CDR3 DNA: TGTGCCTGGGGGTCAAGCGGGGGCCACAATGAGCAGTTCTTC
J gene: TRBJ1-6; V gene: TRBV4-1; CDR3 length: 16; clone size: .; D gene: TRBD1; CDR3 protein: CASRQNLGQDNSPLHF; CDR3 DNA: TGCGCCAGCAGGCAAAACTTGGGACAGGACAATTCACCCCTCCACTTT
J gene: TRBJ2-2; V gene: TRBV5-1; CDR3 length: 15; clone size: .; D gene: TRBD2; CDR3 protein: CASSVGLAITGELFF; CDR3 DNA: TGCGCCAGCAGCGTGGGACTAGCAATCACCGGGGAGCTGTTTTTT
J gene: TRBJ2-3; V gene: TRBV11-3; CDR3 length: 13; clone size: .; D gene: .; CDR3 protein: CASSSGSTDTQYF; CDR3 DNA: TGTGCCAGCAGTTCAGGGAGCACAGATACGCAGTATTTT